These 30 T cell receptor beta chains originate from one sample sequenced in a study of blood T cell repertoires in COVID-19. Only in-frame clones appear in the TCRdb table, and some are missing; sequencing was by immunoSEQ multiplex PCR. The sample has 100,000 to 150,000 clones, almost 80% seen once; the top ten hold 20% to 30%. The material sequenced was peripheral blood. The source of these receptors is a human donor in a cohort sampled during active COVID-19.

This clone was counted once. The chain joins TRBV6-5 to TRBJ1-1; 7 nucleotides agree with TRBD1. Germline V CDR1 and CDR2: MNHEY, SVGAGI. The CDR3 is 13 amino acids. Trimming cost V 7 bases and J 4 bases; bases outside gene matches: 6. The CDR3 sequence is CASTSAGGTEAFF. The CDR3 DNA reads TGTGCCAGCACCTCGGCAGGGGGCACTGAAGCTTTCTTT.

The chain carries TRBV11-2 and TRBJ2-7, with a tentative D call TRBD2 (5 bases). V was shortened by 1 base and J by 1 base, with 5 bases between the two germline ends. Germline V gene sequence: CDR1 SGHAT, CDR2 FQNNGV. CDR3 size: 13 residues. CDR3 sequence reads: CASSLAGSYEQYF. DNA for the CDR3: TGTGCCAGCAGCTTAGCGGGGTCCTACGAGCAGTACTTC.

This clone was seen only a few times. J is TRBJ1-1 and V is TRBV27; the D is unclear. V was cut by 6 bases and J by 6 bases, with 11 bases left in between. The CDR3 consists of 12 residues. The V gene's germline CDR1 is MNHEY and CDR2 SMNVEV (reference sequence). The CDR3 region is CASRAGSAEAFF. CDR3 nucleotide sequence: TGTGCCAGCAGGGCGGGGAGCGCTGAAGCTTTCTTT.

This clone showed up just once. The chain joins TRBV4-2 to TRBJ2-2, with 8 bases matching TRBD2. The CDR3 has 17 residues. With 2 bases clipped from V and 4 bases from J, the junction kept 9 bases outside the gene matches. Germline values: CDR1 LGHNA, CDR2 YNFKEQ. The CDR3 DNA sequence: TGTGCCAGCAGCCAACTCCACGGGAGGGATAGCACCGGGGAGCTGTTTTTT. Residues: CASSQLHGRDSTGELFF.

The chain combines TRBV7-3 with TRBJ2-2, with 8 bases lining up with TRBD1. Unmatched junction bases numbered 5, after V lost 4 bases and J lost 7 bases. CDR3 length: 14 residues. Germline V gives CDR1 SGHTA, CDR2 FQGTGA. The CDR3 DNA follows: TGTGCCAGCAGCTCGCAGGGGGCGGGCGGGGAGCTGTTTTTT. Amino acids: CASSSQGAGGELFF.

V and J are TRBV4-3 and TRBJ1-5; D call uncertain. The germline V and J ends were trimmed by 4 bases and 2 bases, with 12 bases remaining between them. Germline loops: CDR1 LGHNA, CDR2 YSLEER. The CDR3 has 15 residues. The CDR3 loop reads CASSPSLVGNQPQHF. In DNA form, the CDR3 reads TGCGCCAGCAGCCCTTCTCTTGTCGGCAATCAGCCCCAGCATTTT.

The chain joins TRBV4-2 to TRBJ2-1, with 7 bases fitting TRBD2. CDR1 and CDR2 from the germline V gene are LGHNA and YNFKEQ. V was clipped by 1 base and J by 8 bases; unmatched bases: 11. The CDR3 runs 16 residues. CDR3 nucleotide sequence: TGTGCCAGCAGCCAAGTTGGGGGGGGTGGAACCTATGAGCAGTTCTTC. This translates into CASSQVGGGGTYEQFF.

Comment on this clone: An end of the junction differs from the germline gene, which may be a read error. The chain is built from TRBV4-2 and TRBJ2-5, with 9 bases matching TRBD1. Germline lookup yields CDR1 LGHNA and CDR2 YNFKEQ. The CDR3 covers 15 residues. CDR3 amino acids: CASSKDRGWGETQYF. CDR3 in DNA: TGTGCCAGCAGCAAAGACAGGGGGTGGGGAGAGACCCAGTACTTC.

This chain uses TRBV11-2 with TRBJ2-1; the match to TRBD2 covers 10 bases. The CDR3 runs to 17 residues. CDR1 is SGHAT, CDR2 FQNNGV, per germline. The junction had 8 bases not matched to a gene; V was cut back by 0 bases and J by 6 bases. Written as DNA, the CDR3 is TGTGCCAGCAGCTTAGAAGTAGCGGGGGGCAAAAGCAATGAGCAGTTCTTC. This encodes CASSLEVAGGKSNEQFF.

The V gene is TRBV5-1, the J gene TRBJ1-3; maybe TRBD1 (6 bases). Germline-derived CDR1 and CDR2 are SGHRS and YFSETQ. V was shortened by 4 bases and J by 6 bases, with 14 bases between the two germline ends. CDR3 size: 14 residues. For the CDR3, the DNA is TGCGCCAGCAGCCCCGGAGGGGGGGAAAACACCATATATTTT. Protein sequence: CASSPGGGENTIYF.

The V and J genes are TRBV24-1 and TRBJ2-5; 9 bases map to TRBD2. V shed 1 base and J 3 bases; nucleotides not matched to a gene: 8. The CDR3 runs to 17 residues. The germline V gene has CDR1 KGHDR and CDR2 SFDVKD. The CDR3 DNA is TGTGCCACCAGTGATTTAGCCTCGGCGGGAGGGAAAGAGACCCAGTACTTC. The encoded protein is CATSDLASAGGKETQYF.

The chain couples TRBV7-9 to TRBJ2-3; 9 positions match TRBD1. This CDR3 is built from 15 residues. Trimming cost V 7 bases and J 2 bases; bases outside gene matches: 7. CDR1 SEHNR and CDR2 FQNEAQ come from the germline V gene (reference sequence). CDR3 bases: TGTGCCAGCACTCGGGACAGGGCATACACAGATACGCAGTATTTT. Its protein is CASTRDRAYTDTQYF.

This clone was seen just once. The J gene is TRBJ1-1, the V gene TRBV28; the match to TRBD1 covers 10 bases. Germline CDR1 is MDHEN and CDR2 is SYDVKM. There are 16 residues in the CDR3. V lost 7 bases and J lost 4; bases outside the gene matches: 12. CDR3 loop: CASNPRDRGFRTEAFF. The CDR3 coding sequence is TGTGCCAGCAACCCGAGGGACAGGGGATTTCGCACTGAAGCTTTCTTT.

CDR3 in amino acids: CASSLATSGGASNEQFF. As DNA, the CDR3 is TGTGCCAGCAGCTTAGCGACTAGCGGGGGGGCTTCAAATGAGCAGTTCTTC. V and J are TRBV7-6 and TRBJ2-1; 14 nucleotides agree with TRBD2. There are 17 residues in the CDR3. Germline assignment: CDR1 SGHVS and CDR2 FNYEAQ. V lost 0 bases and J lost 7; bases outside the gene matches: 5.

The gene calls are TRBV5-4 and TRBJ2-5; a possible D gene is TRBD2 (5 bases). V lost 1 base and J lost 5, with 9 bases in between. This CDR3 is 13 amino acids long. CDR1 is SGHNT and CDR2 is YYREEE in the germline V gene (reference sequence). As DNA, the CDR3 is TGTGCCAGCAGCTTGTTCTCTAGCGAGACCCAGTACTTC. Translating it yields CASSLFSSETQYF.

Remarks on this clone: Other DNA sequences in the same sample also yield this CDR3. The chain links TRBV25-1 to TRBJ2-5, with 7 bases lining up with TRBD1. Germline values: CDR1 MGHDK, CDR2 SYGVNS. Unmatched junction bases numbered 5, after V lost 3 bases and J lost 1 base. The CDR3 is made up of 15 amino acids. CDR3 DNA: TGTGCCAGCAGTGACCCTACAGGGGCCCAAGAGACCCAGTACTTC. Translation: CASSDPTGAQETQYF.

V is TRBV19 and J is TRBJ2-3; possibly TRBD2 for D (5 bases). The CDR3 runs 15 residues. V lost 3 bases and J lost 5, with 15 bases in between. Germline V gene sequence: CDR1 LNHDA, CDR2 SQIVND (reference sequence). As DNA, the CDR3 is TGTGCCAGTAGTATGGGTGAGGGATTCGTAGATACGCAGTATTTT. It translates to CASSMGEGFVDTQYF.

The chain is built from TRBV7-8 and TRBJ1-2; D might be TRBD1 (5 bases). V gave up 1 base and J gave up 8 bases, with 11 bases separating them. CDR3 length equals 13 residues. Germline-derived CDR1 and CDR2 are SGHVS and FQNEAQ. The CDR3 sequence is CASSLEFRGGYTF. As DNA, the CDR3 is TGTGCCAGCAGCTTAGAGTTTCGGGGGGGCTACACCTTC.

This clone appeared many times. The rearrangement uses TRBV3-1 (or the pseudogene TRBV3-2) and TRBJ2-7; 8 positions match TRBD2. The CDR3 extends over 14 amino acids. The V gene end was trimmed by 4 bases and the J gene end by 5 bases; junction bases not matched to a gene: 7. From germline, CDR1 is LGHDT and CDR2 YNNKEL (reference sequence). The CDR3 sequence: CASSPWGSGNEQYF. The CDR3, as DNA: TGTGCCAGCAGCCCATGGGGTAGCGGGAACGAGCAGTACTTC.

The chain employs TRBV7-2 and TRBJ2-3; 8 bases map to TRBD1. Germline CDR1 and CDR2: SGHTA and FQGNSA. The CDR3 is made up of 15 amino acids. With V trimmed by 5 bases and J by 4 bases, 8 bases remained unmatched. The CDR3 here is CASSPDRVSPDTQYF. The CDR3 DNA reads as TGTGCCAGCAGCCCGGACAGGGTCTCCCCAGATACGCAGTATTTT.

V usage is TRBV7-2 and J usage is TRBJ2-3; D may be TRBD2 (6 bases). Per germline, CDR1 SGHTA and CDR2 FQGNSA. Trimming removed 3 bases at V and 5 bases at J, with 9 bases between. The CDR3 covers 13 residues. For the CDR3, the DNA is TGTGCCAGCAGCTTCGGGAGCGAAGATACGCAGTATTTT. This codes for CASSFGSEDTQYF.

The CDR3 is CASSLPVAGFTGELFF. The CDR3 region has the DNA TGTGCCAGCAGCTTACCCGTAGCGGGATTCACCGGGGAGCTGTTTTTT. V and J are TRBV7-6 and TRBJ2-2; 8 bases match TRBD2. Germline V gene lookup returns CDR1 SGHVS and CDR2 FNYEAQ. The V gene end was trimmed by 2 bases and the J gene end by 4 bases; junction bases not matched to a gene: 6. The CDR3 is made up of 16 amino acids.

The rearrangement links TRBV19 to TRBJ2-7; TRBD2 matches at 7 bases. Looked up from germline, CDR1 is LNHDA and CDR2 is SQIVND (reference sequence). V was clipped by 5 bases and J by 4 bases; unmatched bases: 11. The CDR3 is 15 amino acids. CDR3 residues: CASSPLSSGEYEQYF. The CDR3 coding sequence is TGTGCCAGTAGTCCACTTTCTAGCGGAGAATACGAGCAGTACTTC.

The chain uses TRBV2 and TRBJ2-7; 7 bases are a match to TRBD2. Per germline, CDR1 SNHLY and CDR2 FYNNEI. Trimming at V came to 8 bases and at J to 3 bases, leaving 10 bases not matched to a gene. This CDR3 is 14 amino acids long. The CDR3 loop reads CASSKRGYDYEQYF. In DNA, the CDR3 is TGTGCCAGCTCTAAGCGGGGCTACGACTACGAGCAGTACTTC.

The chain uses TRBV27 and TRBJ2-7, with 10 bases lining up with TRBD1. Per the germline V gene, CDR1 is MNHEY and CDR2 is SMNVEV (reference sequence). J was trimmed by 7 bases and V by 9 bases; bases with no gene match: 15. The CDR3 runs 15 residues. The DNA of the CDR3 is TGTGCCAGTCGGATTCCGGGACAGGGGACGGGGGAGCAGTACTTC. As protein: CASRIPGQGTGEQYF.

The chain uses TRBV28 and TRBJ1-6, with 10 bases matching TRBD1. The CDR3 runs 16 residues. V was clipped by 5 bases and J by 3 bases; unmatched bases: 4. Germline loops: CDR1 MDHEN, CDR2 SYDVKM. CDR3 sequence: CASSPWTGGYNSPLHF. The CDR3 bases are TGTGCCAGCAGTCCTTGGACAGGGGGCTATAATTCACCCCTCCACTTT.

The chain couples TRBV11-3 to TRBJ2-1, with 7 bases aligning to TRBD2. Germline-derived CDR1 and CDR2 are SGHNT and YENEEA. The CDR3 loop spans 15 amino acids. J was trimmed by 8 bases and V by 5 bases; bases with no gene match: 12. As DNA, the CDR3 is TGTGCCAGCAGCCCCAGCGGGAAGGGGTTGGATGAGCAGTTCTTC. It yields the protein CASSPSGKGLDEQFF.

The rearrangement links TRBV5-1 to TRBJ2-1; TRBD1 might be the D (6 bases). V gave up 3 bases and J gave up 5 bases, with 18 bases separating them. Per the germline V gene, CDR1 is SGHRS and CDR2 is YFSETQ. The CDR3 consists of 16 residues. Here the CDR3 reads CASSSGTLGLNNEQFF. CDR3 bases: TGCGCCAGCAGCTCGGGGACATTGGGGCTAAACAATGAGCAGTTCTTC.

The chain links TRBV18 to TRBJ2-7, with 8 bases aligning to TRBD2. The germline V gene has CDR1 KGHSH and CDR2 LQKENI. The CDR3 length is 16 residues. Trimming took 1 base from V and 3 from J; bases not matched to a gene: 8. The CDR3 bases are TGTGCCAGCTCACCACTGGTTAGCGGGACGCACTACGAGCAGTACTTC. As protein: CASSPLVSGTHYEQYF.

The V gene is TRBV27, the J gene TRBJ1-2; a possible D gene is TRBD1 (5 bases). The V end was cut by 6 bases, the J end by 3 bases, with 14 bases between. From germline, CDR1 is MNHEY and CDR2 SMNVEV (reference sequence). The CDR3 has 14 amino acids. CDR3 loop: CASSSSGGYYGYTF. The CDR3 DNA sequence: TGTGCCAGCAGCTCCTCCGGGGGTTACTATGGCTACACCTTC.